This record covers a single T cell receptor beta chain. The data belong to a study of shared clonotypes between healthy human individuals. For the study at large: CD4 naive and CD4 memory each took three plates per donor, while CD8 naive took two and CD8 memory one.

The data were produced by immunoSEQ multiplex PCR, yet TCRdb's version contains in-frame clones alone and is incomplete. The data show 2,100,000 or so clones, approximately 94% seen once. From germline, CDR1 is SGHVS and CDR2 FNYEAQ. The V gene lost 2 bases and the J gene lost 7 bases, with 21 bases spanning the gap. The CDR3 contains 16 residues. The chain joins TRBV7-6 to TRBJ2-7; weak D call: TRBD2 (5 bases). Sequencing was carried out using naive CD4+ T cells sorted from blood. Noted subset: CD45RA+ positively selected. The sequence was obtained from a man between 18 and 29 years old in good health. The CDR3 here is CASSLSWGDRVREQYF. The CDR3 coding sequence is TGTGCCAGCAGCTTATCTTGGGGAGACCGCGTACGGGAGCAGTACTTC.